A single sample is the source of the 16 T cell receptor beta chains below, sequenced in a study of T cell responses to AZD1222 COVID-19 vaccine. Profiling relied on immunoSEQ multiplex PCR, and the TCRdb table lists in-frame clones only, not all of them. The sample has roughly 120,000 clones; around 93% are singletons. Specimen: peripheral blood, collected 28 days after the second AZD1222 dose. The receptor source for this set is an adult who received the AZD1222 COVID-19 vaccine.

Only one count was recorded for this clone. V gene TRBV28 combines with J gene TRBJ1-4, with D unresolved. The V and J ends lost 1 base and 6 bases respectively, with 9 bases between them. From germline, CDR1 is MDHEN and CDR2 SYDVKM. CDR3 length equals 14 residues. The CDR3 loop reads CASSLLFQDEKLFF. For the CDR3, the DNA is TGTGCCAGCAGTTTATTATTCCAGGATGAAAAACTGTTTTTT.

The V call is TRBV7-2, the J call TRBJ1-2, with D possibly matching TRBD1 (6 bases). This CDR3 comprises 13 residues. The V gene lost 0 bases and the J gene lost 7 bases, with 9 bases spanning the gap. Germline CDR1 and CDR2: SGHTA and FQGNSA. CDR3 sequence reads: CASSLAPGAGYTF. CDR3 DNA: TGTGCCAGCAGCTTAGCGCCGGGGGCTGGCTACACCTTC.

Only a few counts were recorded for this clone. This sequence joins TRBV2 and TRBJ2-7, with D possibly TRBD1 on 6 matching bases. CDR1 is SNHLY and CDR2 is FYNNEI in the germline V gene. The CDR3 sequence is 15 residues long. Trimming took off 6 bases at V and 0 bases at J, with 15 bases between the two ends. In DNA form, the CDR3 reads TGTGCCAGCAGAGCCGACAGGAGCAGCTCCTACGAGCAGTACTTC. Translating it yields CASRADRSSSYEQYF.

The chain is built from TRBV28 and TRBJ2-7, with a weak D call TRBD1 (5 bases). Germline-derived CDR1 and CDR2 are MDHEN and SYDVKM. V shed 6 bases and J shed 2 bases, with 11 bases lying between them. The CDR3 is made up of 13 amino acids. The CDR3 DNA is TGTGCCAGCAGAAAGGGGCTAGCCTACGAGCAGTACTTC. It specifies CASRKGLAYEQYF.

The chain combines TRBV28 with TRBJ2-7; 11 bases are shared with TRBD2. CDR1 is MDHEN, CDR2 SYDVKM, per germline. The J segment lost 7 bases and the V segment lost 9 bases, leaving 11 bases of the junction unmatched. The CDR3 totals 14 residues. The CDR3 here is CARIIAGGRREQYF. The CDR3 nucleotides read TGTGCCAGGATCATAGCGGGGGGGCGTAGGGAGCAGTACTTC.

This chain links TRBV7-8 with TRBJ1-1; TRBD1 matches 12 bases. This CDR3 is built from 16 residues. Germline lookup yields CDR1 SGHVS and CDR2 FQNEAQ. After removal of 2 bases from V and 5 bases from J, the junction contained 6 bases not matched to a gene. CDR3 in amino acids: CASSLYRDRGRTEAFF. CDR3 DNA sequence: TGTGCCAGCAGCTTATATCGGGACAGGGGGCGTACTGAAGCTTTCTTT.

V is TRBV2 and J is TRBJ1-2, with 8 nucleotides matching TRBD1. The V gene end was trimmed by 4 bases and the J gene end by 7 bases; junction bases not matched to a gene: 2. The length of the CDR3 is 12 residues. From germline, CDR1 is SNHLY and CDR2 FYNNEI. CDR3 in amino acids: CASSADRAGYTF. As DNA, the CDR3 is TGTGCCAGCAGTGCGGACAGGGCTGGCTACACCTTC.

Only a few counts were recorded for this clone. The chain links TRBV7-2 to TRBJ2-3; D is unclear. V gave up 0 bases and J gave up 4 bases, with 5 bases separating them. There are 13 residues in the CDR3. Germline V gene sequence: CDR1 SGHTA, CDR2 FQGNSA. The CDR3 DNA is TGTGCCAGCAGCTTAGCGAAGGCAGATACGCAGTATTTT. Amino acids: CASSLAKADTQYF. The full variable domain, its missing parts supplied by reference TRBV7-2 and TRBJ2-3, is GAGVSQSPSNKVTEKGKDVELRCDPISGHTALYWYRQSLGQGLEFLIYFQGNSAPDKSGLPSDRFSAERTGGSVSTLTIQRTQQEDSAVYLCASSLAKADTQYFGPGTRLTVL.

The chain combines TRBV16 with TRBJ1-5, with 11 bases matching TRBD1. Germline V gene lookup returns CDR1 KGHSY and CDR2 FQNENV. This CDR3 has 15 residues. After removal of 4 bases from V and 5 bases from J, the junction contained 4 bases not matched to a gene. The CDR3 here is CASSPDRGQYQPQHF. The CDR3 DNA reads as TGTGCCAGCAGCCCGGACAGGGGGCAATATCAGCCCCAGCATTTT. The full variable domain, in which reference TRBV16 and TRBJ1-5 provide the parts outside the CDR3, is GEEVAQTPKHLVRGEGQKAKLYCAPIKGHSYVFWYQQVLKNEFKFLISFQNENVFDETGMPKERFSAKCLPNSPCSLEIQATKLEDSAVYFCASSPDRGQYQPQHFGDGTRLSIL.

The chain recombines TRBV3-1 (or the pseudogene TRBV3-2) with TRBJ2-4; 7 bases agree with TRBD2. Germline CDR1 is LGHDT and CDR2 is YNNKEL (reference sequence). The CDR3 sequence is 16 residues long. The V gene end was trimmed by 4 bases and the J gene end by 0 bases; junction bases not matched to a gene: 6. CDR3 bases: TGTGCCAGCAGCCCGGTGGGGGGGTTAGCCAAAAACATTCAGTACTTC. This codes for CASSPVGGLAKNIQYF.

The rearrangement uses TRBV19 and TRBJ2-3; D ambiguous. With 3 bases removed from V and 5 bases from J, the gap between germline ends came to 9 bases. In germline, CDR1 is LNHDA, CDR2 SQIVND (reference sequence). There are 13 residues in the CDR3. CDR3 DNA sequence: TGTGCCAGTAGTATCAATCGGGTAGATACGCAGTATTTT. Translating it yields CASSINRVDTQYF.

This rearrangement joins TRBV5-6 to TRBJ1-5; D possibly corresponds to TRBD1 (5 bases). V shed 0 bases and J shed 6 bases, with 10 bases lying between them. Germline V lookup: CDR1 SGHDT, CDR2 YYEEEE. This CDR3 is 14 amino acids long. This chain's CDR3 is CASSLGDASQPQHF. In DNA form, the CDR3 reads TGTGCCAGCAGCTTGGGGGACGCCAGTCAGCCCCAGCATTTT.

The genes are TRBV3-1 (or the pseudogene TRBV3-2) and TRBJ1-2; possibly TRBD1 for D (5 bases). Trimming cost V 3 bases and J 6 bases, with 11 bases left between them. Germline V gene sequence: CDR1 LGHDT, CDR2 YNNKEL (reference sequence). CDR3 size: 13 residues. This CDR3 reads CASSHGTPNGYTF. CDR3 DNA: TGTGCCAGCAGCCACGGGACTCCAAATGGCTACACCTTC.

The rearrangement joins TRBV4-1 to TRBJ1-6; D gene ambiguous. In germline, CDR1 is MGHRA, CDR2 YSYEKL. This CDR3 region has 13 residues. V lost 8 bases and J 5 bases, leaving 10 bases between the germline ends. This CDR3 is CASGEFDNSPLHF. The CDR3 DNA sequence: TGCGCCAGCGGGGAATTCGATAATTCACCCCTCCACTTT.

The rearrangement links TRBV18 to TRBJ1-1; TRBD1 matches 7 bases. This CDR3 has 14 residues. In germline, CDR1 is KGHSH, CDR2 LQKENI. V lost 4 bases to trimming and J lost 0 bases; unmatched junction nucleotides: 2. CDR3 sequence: CASSLGQLNTEAFF. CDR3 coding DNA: TGTGCCAGCTCACTGGGACAGTTGAACACTGAAGCTTTCTTT.

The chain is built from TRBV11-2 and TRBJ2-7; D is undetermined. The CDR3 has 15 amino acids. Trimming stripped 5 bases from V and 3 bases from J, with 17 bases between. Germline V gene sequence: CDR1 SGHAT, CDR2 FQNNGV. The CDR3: CASSPERGVVYEQYF. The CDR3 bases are TGTGCCAGCAGCCCGGAGAGAGGAGTGGTCTACGAGCAGTACTTC.